One and the same sample provided the 26 T cell receptor beta chains below, sequenced in a study of graft-versus-host responses after intestinal transplantation. Generated by immunoSEQ multiplex PCR, the TCRdb table keeps only in-frame clones and is missing some. The table lists about 100,000 clones, more than 75% of them singletons. Their antigens remain unidentified. This specimen consisted of unstimulated CD4+ T cells sorted from spleen or lymph node cells, obtained before transplant. All receptors come from a human donor who was the organ donor for an intestinal transplant.

This sequence joins TRBV30 and TRBJ1-2, with D tentatively TRBD1 (5 bases). Germline V gene sequence: CDR1 GTSNPN, CDR2 SVGIG (reference sequence). There are 14 residues in the CDR3. V was cut by 5 bases and J by 1 base, with 14 bases left in between. DNA of the CDR3: TGTGCCTGGGCCCCCAGGGATCGTAACTATGGCTACACCTTC. This sequence encodes CAWAPRDRNYGYTF.

This sequence joins TRBV7-6 and TRBJ2-6; TRBD1 matches 9 bases. The J segment lost 2 bases and the V segment lost 5 bases, leaving 13 bases of the junction unmatched. The CDR3 spans 19 residues. The germline V gene encodes CDR1 SGHVS and CDR2 FNYEAQ. The DNA of the CDR3 is TGTGCCAGCAGCCCACATCAAGACAGGGGGGAGCCTGGGGCCAACGTCCTGACTTTC. It codes for CASSPHQDRGEPGANVLTF.

V gene TRBV11-2 combines with J gene TRBJ2-1; D is uncertain. This CDR3 has 17 amino acids. Germline V gene data show CDR1 as SGHAT and CDR2 as FQNNGV. V shed 5 bases and J shed 0 bases, with 17 bases lying between them. CDR3 nucleotide sequence: TGTGCCAGCAGCGCGTGGTCGACTTTAAGCTCCTACAATGAGCAGTTCTTC. As protein: CASSAWSTLSSYNEQFF.

J is TRBJ1-5 and V is TRBV5-6, with D unclear. V lost 0 bases and J 7 bases, leaving 2 bases between the germline ends. Germline V gene data show CDR1 as SGHDT and CDR2 as YYEEEE. The CDR3 loop spans 11 amino acids. CDR3 bases: TGTGCCAGCAGCTTGGGGCAGCCCCAGCATTTT. This gives the protein CASSLGQPQHF.

Remarks on this clone: The sample holds other DNA sequences that translate to the same CDR3. The J gene is TRBJ2-6, the V gene TRBV7-3; tentatively, D is TRBD2 (6 bases). CDR1 is SGHTA, CDR2 FQGTGA, per germline. V was cut by 5 bases and J by 0 bases, with 8 bases left in between. This CDR3 contains 15 residues. The CDR3 here is CASSRLGSGANVLTF. The CDR3 coding sequence is TGTGCCAGCAGCCGACTAGGCTCTGGGGCCAACGTCCTGACTTTC.

This sequence joins TRBV7-2 and TRBJ2-1; D may correspond to TRBD1 or TRBD2 (6 bases each). The germline V and J ends were trimmed by 1 base and 4 bases, with 11 bases remaining between them. The CDR3 runs to 15 residues. Per the germline V gene, CDR1 is SGHTA and CDR2 is FQGNSA. In nucleotides, the CDR3 is TGTGCCAGCAGCTTAGGGGGGGCTTATTACAATGAGCAGTTCTTC. It specifies CASSLGGAYYNEQFF.

The sample holds one count of this clone. V and J are TRBV5-1 and TRBJ1-2, with D hard to call. V lost 6 bases and J lost 8, with 17 bases in between. Per germline, CDR1 SGHRS and CDR2 YFSETQ. The CDR3 loop spans 13 amino acids. The CDR3 loop is CASNEAGLGGYTF. The CDR3 DNA reads as TGCGCCAGCAACGAGGCGGGCTTGGGCGGCTACACCTTC.

The rearrangement joins TRBV7-9 to TRBJ1-6, with D perhaps matching TRBD1 (5 bases). Germline V CDR1 and CDR2: SEHNR, FQNEAQ (reference sequence). The CDR3 contains 14 residues. The ends were cut back, 10 bases at V and 0 bases at J, with 10 bases in the middle. The CDR3 here is CATHRSSYNSPLHF. DNA for the CDR3: TGTGCCACACACAGGAGCTCCTATAATTCACCCCTCCACTTT.

The DNA of the CDR3 is TGTGCCAGCAGAAGAGTAGGGGGAAGAGACACTGAAGCTTTCTTT. Amino acids: CASRRVGGRDTEAFF. V usage is TRBV5-6 and J usage is TRBJ1-1, with D tentatively TRBD1 (6 bases). Germline CDR1 and CDR2: SGHDT and YYEEEE. V gave up 5 bases and J gave up 3 bases, with 17 bases separating them. The CDR3 runs 15 residues.

The sample holds a few counts of this clone. The rearrangement joins TRBV6-1 to TRBJ2-1, with D perhaps matching TRBD1 (6 bases). V shed 8 bases and J shed 2 bases, with 10 bases lying between them. The CDR3 runs 13 residues. The germline gives CDR1 MNHNS, CDR2 SASEGT. The CDR3 DNA reads as TGTGCCAGCCGGGGACAAACCTACAATGAGCAGTTCTTC. This codes for CASRGQTYNEQFF.

The chain joins TRBV11-3 to TRBJ2-3, with D possibly matching TRBD2 (5 bases). The CDR3 has 14 amino acids. Germline CDR1 is SGHNT and CDR2 is YENEEA. V was shortened by 0 bases and J by 1 base, with 5 bases between the two germline ends. The CDR3 region has the DNA TGTGCCAGCAGCTTAGAGGGAGGCACAGATACGCAGTATTTT. Protein product: CASSLEGGTDTQYF.

This chain joins TRBV4-1 and TRBJ2-7; D perhaps matches TRBD2 (5 bases). Germline loops: CDR1 MGHRA, CDR2 YSYEKL. The length of the CDR3 is 15 residues. The V and J ends lost 7 bases and 3 bases respectively, with 19 bases between them. CDR3 region: CASNKFLRDGYEQYF. CDR3 nucleotide sequence: TGCGCCAGCAACAAGTTCCTGAGGGATGGCTACGAGCAGTACTTC.

Notes on this clone: In the same sample, other DNA sequences code for this CDR3. This chain connects TRBV20-1 to TRBJ2-1; no clear D. This CDR3 comprises 11 residues. The V end lost 1 base, the J end lost 5 bases, and 3 bases lay between the germline ends. Germline CDR1 and CDR2: DFQATT and SNEGSKA (reference sequence). This chain's CDR3 is CSARGHNEQFF. The CDR3, as DNA: TGCAGTGCTAGAGGCCACAATGAGCAGTTCTTC.

V is TRBV18 and J is TRBJ2-6; no definite D call. Germline V gene data show CDR1 as KGHSH and CDR2 as LQKENI. CDR3 length equals 17 residues. The V gene lost 8 bases and the J gene lost 0 bases, with 17 bases spanning the gap. The DNA for the CDR3 is TGTGCCAGCCCTGACAAAGTCCTTACCTCTGGGGCCAACGTCCTGACTTTC. Its protein product is CASPDKVLTSGANVLTF.

The V and J genes are TRBV5-1 and TRBJ1-2, with 7 positions matching TRBD1. The V gene end was trimmed by 0 bases and the J gene end by 6 bases; junction bases not matched to a gene: 5. CDR3 length equals 14 residues. The germline gives CDR1 SGHRS, CDR2 YFSETQ. The CDR3 spells CASSLDRGGDGYTF. DNA of the CDR3: TGCGCCAGCAGCTTGGACAGGGGTGGGGATGGCTACACCTTC.

This clone came up a few times. The CDR3 region is CASSLRTSETQYF. DNA for the CDR3: TGTGCCAGCAGCTTGCGGACTAGCGAGACCCAGTACTTC. The J gene is TRBJ2-5, the V gene TRBV7-2; 8 nucleotides line up with TRBD2. This CDR3 is 13 amino acids long. Germline values: CDR1 SGHTA, CDR2 FQGNSA. The trim removed 3 bases at V and 5 bases at J, leaving 2 bases unmatched.

This chain connects TRBV5-1 to TRBJ2-3, with a possible D match to TRBD2 (7 bases). The CDR3 covers 18 residues. V lost 2 bases and J 4 bases, leaving 23 bases between the germline ends. Germline V lookup: CDR1 SGHRS, CDR2 YFSETQ. CDR3 in DNA: TGCGCCAGCAGCTTTGCTCAGGCCACGGGGGGCCTTGCAGATACGCAGTATTTT. It specifies CASSFAQATGGLADTQYF.

The chain links TRBV7-9 to TRBJ1-6, with TRBD1 matching over 12 bases. CDR1 is SEHNR and CDR2 is FQNEAQ in the germline V gene (reference sequence). V gave up 10 bases and J gave up 11 bases; unmatched junction bases: 12. This CDR3 contains 15 residues. CDR3 sequence reads: CATPGQGAWETPLHF. CDR3 coding DNA: TGTGCCACCCCGGGACAGGGGGCGTGGGAGACACCCCTCCACTTT.

The chain joins TRBV7-2 to TRBJ2-3; no definite D call. Per germline, CDR1 SGHTA and CDR2 FQGNSA. The V end was cut by 2 bases, the J end by 4 bases, with 16 bases between. CDR3 length equals 16 residues. The CDR3 reads CASSLRLSLGPDTQYF. Written as DNA, the CDR3 is TGTGCCAGCAGCTTAAGGTTGTCTCTGGGCCCAGATACGCAGTATTTT.

V gene TRBV11-2 combines with J gene TRBJ2-2, with 10 bases aligning to TRBD2. The germline V gene encodes CDR1 SGHAT and CDR2 FQNNGV. Trimming cost V 2 bases and J 6 bases; bases outside gene matches: 15. The CDR3 runs 19 residues. CDR3 DNA: TGTGCCAGCAGCTTACCAGGGCCGGGAGCGGGGGGGCCTCCCGGGGAGCTGTTTTTT. Protein: CASSLPGPGAGGPPGELFF.

The V and J genes are TRBV27 and TRBJ1-6; tentatively, D is TRBD1 (6 bases). CDR1 is MNHEY, CDR2 SMNVEV, per germline (reference sequence). The CDR3 loop spans 16 amino acids. Trimming shortened V by 5 bases and J by 8 bases, and 19 bases separated the two germline ends. This CDR3 is CASSPTGLEVHSPLHF. The CDR3 DNA sequence: TGTGCCAGCAGTCCAACAGGGTTAGAGGTTCATTCACCCCTCCACTTT.

This chain uses TRBV19 with TRBJ1-6; D unresolved. V was pared by 5 bases and J by 4 bases, with 9 bases between. The CDR3 length is 14 residues. CDR1 is LNHDA and CDR2 is SQIVND in the germline V gene (reference sequence). This CDR3 is CASSQQSYNSPLHF. The CDR3 DNA sequence: TGTGCCAGTAGTCAACAGTCGTATAATTCACCCCTCCACTTT.

The chain joins TRBV10-2 to TRBJ1-1; no clear D. Germline V lookup: CDR1 WSHSY, CDR2 SAAADI. Trimming removed 0 bases at V and 6 bases at J, with 14 bases between. The CDR3 length is 15 residues. Here the CDR3 DNA reads TGCGCCAGCAGTGAGTCGCCTTCGGGGATCGCTGAAGCTTTCTTT. Amino acid sequence: CASSESPSGIAEAFF.

The chain has TRBV11-2 and TRBJ1-1; possibly TRBD1 for D (5 bases). CDR1 is SGHAT and CDR2 is FQNNGV in the germline V gene. Trimming removed 3 bases at V and 1 base at J, with 9 bases between. CDR3 length equals 14 residues. This CDR3 reads CASSFSGTNTEAFF. The CDR3 DNA is TGTGCCAGCAGCTTTTCAGGGACGAACACTGAAGCTTTCTTT.

This clone was found once. The chain recombines TRBV7-2 with TRBJ2-3; the match to TRBD2 covers 8 bases. Trimming at V came to 2 bases and at J to 4 bases, leaving 14 bases not matched to a gene. Germline-derived CDR1 and CDR2 are SGHTA and FQGNSA. The CDR3 is 18 residues long. The CDR3 nucleotides read TGTGCCAGCAGCTTAAGGCTCGGGGGGGCAGCCCGAGCAGATACGCAGTATTTT. Translated: CASSLRLGGAARADTQYF.

The chain is built from TRBV11-2 and TRBJ1-3, with a weak D call TRBD1 (5 bases). Per the germline V gene, CDR1 is SGHAT and CDR2 is FQNNGV. V was pared by 3 bases and J by 9 bases, with 18 bases between. The CDR3 runs 15 residues. CDR3 sequence (DNA): TGTGCCAGCAGCTTTGGCGGCAGGGATCAGAGCACCATATATTTT. Translated: CASSFGGRDQSTIYF.